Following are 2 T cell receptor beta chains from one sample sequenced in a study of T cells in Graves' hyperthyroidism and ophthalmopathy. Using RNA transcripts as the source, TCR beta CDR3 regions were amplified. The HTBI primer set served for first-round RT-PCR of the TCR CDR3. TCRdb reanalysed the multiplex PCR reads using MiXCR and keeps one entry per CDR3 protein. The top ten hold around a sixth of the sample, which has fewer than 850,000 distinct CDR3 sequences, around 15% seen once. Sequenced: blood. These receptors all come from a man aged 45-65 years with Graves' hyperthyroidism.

CDR3 residues: CASSLVARGMANEKLFF. The CDR3 bases are TGTGCCAGCAGCTTAGTTGCCAGGGGAATGGCTAATGAAAAACTGTTTTTT. The chain combines TRBV7-2 with TRBJ1-4, with a tentative D call TRBD1 (6 bases). Per germline, CDR1 SGHTA and CDR2 FQGNSA. V dropped 1 base and J dropped 3 bases, with 15 bases sitting between them. The CDR3 runs to 17 residues.

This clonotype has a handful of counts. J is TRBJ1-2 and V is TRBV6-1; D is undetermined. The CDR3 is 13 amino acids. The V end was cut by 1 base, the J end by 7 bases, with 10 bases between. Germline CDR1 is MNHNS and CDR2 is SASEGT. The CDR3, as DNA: TGTGCCAGCAGTGAAGTAGAGGGAACTGGCTACACCTTC. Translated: CASSEVEGTGYTF.